This TCR beta chain was obtained from a study of T cell repertoires in ileal Crohn's disease. Notes on the study in general: Compared with CD4 T cells, sorted CD8 cells carried more expanded clones.

This clone was recorded only once. The antigen is not known. Using immunoSEQ multiplex PCR, the repertoire was profiled, and TCRdb retains in-frame clones only, with some absent. This table has around 5,000 clones, roughly 87% appearing once. This CDR3 is built from 13 residues. The ends were cut back, 2 bases at V and 5 bases at J, with 9 bases in the middle. Germline assignment: CDR1 SGHRS and CDR2 YFSETQ. As to time point: proximal margin of the surgical specimen (macroscopically non-inflamed). This sequence originates from an adult with Crohn's disease. V is TRBV5-1 and J is TRBJ2-3, with D unclear. The sequencing input was ileal tissue. This CDR3 reads CASSFGSVDTQYF. The CDR3 DNA reads as TGCGCCAGCAGCTTTGGATCAGTAGATACGCAGTATTTT.